This TCR beta chain emerged from a study of cytomegalovirus exposure and HLA in healthy donors. The overall study: Assignment to the Caucasian-associated ancestry cluster applied to approximately 80% of the approximately 400 genotyped donors. Findings and limits, study-wide: The CMV antigen specificity of three CMV-associated chains was confirmed through in vitro analysis. After further analysis at a later stage, 15,000 to 20,000 TCR beta sequences were associated with HLA alleles at 0.05 false discovery rate. Common viral pathogens (according to a later analysis) appeared linked to several of the most significant clusters.

This CDR3 comprises 21 residues. After removal of 0 bases from V and 3 bases from J, the junction contained 20 bases not matched to a gene. PCR employed 60 Vbeta and 13 Jbeta primers. This table comes from immunoSEQ multiplex PCR, and its TCRdb copy is limited to in-frame clones, with some not included. This table holds more than 95,000 clones, about 74% found once. On this clone: Its antigen is still unknown.

This clonotype was obtained from a woman between 45 and 65 years old in good health and CMV-seropositive. V is TRBV23-1 and J is TRBJ1-5, with 7 bases that match TRBD1. TRBV23-1 qualifies as an ORF whose function is uncertain. What was sequenced was PBMCs. The CDR3 here is CASSQSRDSSAPTHTNQPQHF. For the CDR3, the DNA is TGCGCCAGCAGTCAATCGCGGGACAGTTCCGCTCCTACACACACCAATCAGCCCCAGCATTTT.